The rows below give T cell receptor beta chains drawn from one sample of a study of CD8+ T cells in alopecia areata. Profiling relied on immunoSEQ multiplex PCR, and the TCRdb table lists in-frame clones only, not all of them. This table holds around 82,000 clones, roughly half found once. Sequenced input: NKG2D-high CD8+ T cells sorted from blood. Every receptor here comes from a human donor with alopecia areata. Both conserved end residues are part of each CDR3. The D gene is left open where the match is weak. Where a row states a size, it is once, few, many or the class of an expanded clone; other rows omit it.

d_call,clone_size,v_call,j_call,cdr3_nt,cdr3_aa
NA,NA,TRBV6-1,TRBJ2-2,TGTGCCAGCAGTCCGGACACCGGGGAGCTGTTTTTT,CASSPDTGELFF
NA,NA,TRBV11-2,TRBJ2-7,TGTGCCAGCAGCCTAGGACAGTCCTACGAGCAGTACTTC,CASSLGQSYEQYF
NA,NA,TRBV7-9,TRBJ2-1,TGTGCCAGCAGCTTCGGGGGGCCAGTACCCCCGGGCAATGAGCAGTTCTTC,CASSFGGPVPPGNEQFF
TRBD2,NA,TRBV5-4,TRBJ2-1,TGTGCCAGCAGCTTGGCAGGCGGGTACGGGAGGCGCAACAATGAGCAGTTCTTC,CASSLAGGYGRRNNEQFF
NA,NA,TRBV29-1,TRBJ2-1,TGCACCTCCGGATCCGGGAGCAATGAGCAGTTCTTC,CTSGSGSNEQFF
NA,NA,TRBV9,TRBJ1-5,TGTGCCAGCAGCGTAGAAGGTATCAATCAGCCCCAGCATTTT,CASSVEGINQPQHF
NA,few,TRBV7-9,TRBJ1-1,TGTGCCAGCAGCAGCAGATTAAAGGCCAGTGAAGCTTTCTTT,CASSSRLKASEAFF
NA,few,TRBV5-6,TRBJ2-1,TGTGCCAGCAGCTTGGGGGGGACCAACAATGAGCAGTTCTTC,CASSLGGTNNEQFF
TRBD1,NA,TRBV2,TRBJ1-1,TGTGCCAGCACCGAGACAGGGGGCAACACTGAAGCTTTCTTT,CASTETGGNTEAFF
NA,NA,TRBV15,TRBJ2-7,TGTGCCACCAGCACCTCCGGGACGTCCGCCGAGCAGTACTTC,CATSTSGTSAEQYF
NA,NA,TRBV7-9,TRBJ2-5,TGTGCCAGCAGCTTGTTAGTGGTGACGGCCGACCAAGAGACCCAGTACTTC,CASSLLVVTADQETQYF
TRBD2,NA,TRBV5-4,TRBJ2-1,TGTGCCAGCAGCCCCCGACTAGCGGGAGATGATGAGCAGTTCTTC,CASSPRLAGDDEQFF
TRBD2,NA,TRBV10-3,TRBJ2-3,TGTGCCATCAGTGAGCAGGCGGGGGGCACAGATACGCAGTATTTT,CAISEQAGGTDTQYF
TRBD2,NA,TRBV27,TRBJ2-3,TGTGCCAGCAGTCTCACTAGCGGGAGAGTGACAGATACGCAGTATTTT,CASSLTSGRVTDTQYF
TRBD2,NA,TRBV29-1,TRBJ2-3,TGCAGCGTTGAAGAGGGGTTAGCGGGGGGGCCCACAGATACGCAGTATTTT,CSVEEGLAGGPTDTQYF
NA,NA,TRBV29-1,TRBJ2-3,TGCAGCGTTACTAGCATGGATACGCAGTATTTT,CSVTSMDTQYF
NA,few,TRBV28,TRBJ2-1,TGTGCCAGCAGTCGCTCAACTGAGCAGTTCTTC,CASSRSTEQFF
NA,few,TRBV29-1,TRBJ1-2,TGCAGCGTTGAAGTTCCGGGAAACCACTATGGCTACACCTTC,CSVEVPGNHYGYTF
NA,NA,TRBV2,TRBJ2-6,TGTGCCAGCATCGGACACCACTCTGGGGCCAACGTCCTGACTTTC,CASIGHHSGANVLTF
NA,NA,TRBV5-1,TRBJ1-5,TGCGCCAGCAGCTTCTTCAGCCCTTATCAGCCCCAGCATTTT,CASSFFSPYQPQHF
TRBD1,few,TRBV10-2,TRBJ2-3,TGCGCCAGCGACGGACAGGAATACACAGATACGCAGTATTTT,CASDGQEYTDTQYF
NA,few,TRBV28,TRBJ2-1,TGTGCCAGCAGTTCTTACAATGAGCAGTTCTTC,CASSSYNEQFF
NA,NA,TRBV27,TRBJ1-2,TGTGCCAGCAGCTCGGGAGGCGGCTATGGCTACACCTTC,CASSSGGGYGYTF
NA,NA,TRBV10-2,TRBJ2-2,TGCGCCACCAAACAGGGAATGGGCGGGGAGCTGTTTTTT,CATKQGMGGELFF
NA,NA,TRBV18,TRBJ2-1,TGTGCCAGCTCTCCGAGCGGAGGCACTTACAATGAGCAGTTCTTC,CASSPSGGTYNEQFF
TRBD2,NA,TRBV29-1,TRBJ2-3,TGCAGCTCGACTGGACTAGCGGGGGGCAGCACGCAGTATTTT,CSSTGLAGGSTQYF
NA,NA,TRBV5-4,TRBJ2-2,TGTGCCAGCAGCTTTGGGACAACGAACACCGGGGAGCTGTTTTTT,CASSFGTTNTGELFF
NA,few,TRBV18,TRBJ1-1,TGTGCCAGCTCACCGGGACCACACACTGAAGCTTTCTTT,CASSPGPHTEAFF
NA,few,TRBV14,TRBJ2-1,TGTGCCAGCAGCCAAACGGGACTTTACAATGAGCAGTTCTTC,CASSQTGLYNEQFF
NA,few,TRBV5-1,TRBJ2-5,TGCGCCAGCAGCTTGTTGAATACGGGGGCCGACCAAGAGACCCAGTACTTC,CASSLLNTGADQETQYF
NA,NA,TRBV6-6,TRBJ2-7,TGTGCCACCGGGGGTGCAGAGCAGTACTTC,CATGGAEQYF
NA,NA,TRBV20-1,TRBJ2-3,TGCAGTGCTAGTAAGGCACTGAGACGTTTT,CSASKALRRF
NA,few,TRBV4-1,TRBJ2-7,TGCGCCAGCAGCCAGGTTGCGGCAGACACCTACGAGCAGTACTTC,CASSQVAADTYEQYF
TRBD2,NA,TRBV29-1,TRBJ2-1,TGCAGCGTGGCGGGACTAGCGGGAAGCAGTGAGCAGTTCTTC,CSVAGLAGSSEQFF
NA,NA,TRBV9,TRBJ2-3,TGTGCCAGCAGCGTAGATGGGGCGGGATCAGCAGATACGCAGTATTTT,CASSVDGAGSADTQYF
TRBD2,NA,TRBV19,TRBJ2-3,TGTGCCAGTAGTCCCGGGACTAGCGGAGATACGCAGTATTTT,CASSPGTSGDTQYF
NA,NA,TRBV28,TRBJ2-6,TGTGCCAGCAGTACCGCGATAGGGACAACCTACTCTGGGGCCAACGTCCTGACTTTC,CASSTAIGTTYSGANVLTF
NA,few,TRBV28,TRBJ2-7,TGTGCCAGCACTAGGGGTCTACGCCCCTCCTACGAGCAGTACTTC,CASTRGLRPSYEQYF
NA,few,TRBV4-3,TRBJ2-1,TGCGCCAGCAGCCAAACGGGGTACAATGAGCAGTTCTTC,CASSQTGYNEQFF
TRBD1,few,TRBV7-9,TRBJ2-7,TGTGCCAGCAGCCCCCCGACAGGGGGCTACGAGCAGTACTTC,CASSPPTGGYEQYF
NA,NA,TRBV5-1,TRBJ2-1,TGCGCCAGCAGCGCATACCGAGGCAATGAGCAGTTCTTC,CASSAYRGNEQFF
NA,NA,TRBV2,TRBJ1-3,TGTGCCAGCAAGCCACCTGGAAACACCATATATTTT,CASKPPGNTIYF
NA,NA,TRBV7-8,TRBJ1-5,TGTGCCAGCAGCTTAGTGCAGGCTCGCAATCAGCCCCAGCATTTT,CASSLVQARNQPQHF
TRBD1,NA,TRBV28,TRBJ2-7,TGTGCCAGCAGTTTAAGGGAGGACAGGGGCTCCTACGAGCAGTACTTC,CASSLREDRGSYEQYF
NA,NA,TRBV5-1,TRBJ2-1,TGCGCCAGCAGCTTGACGGCGGGTGAGCAGTTCTTC,CASSLTAGEQFF
NA,few,TRBV27,TRBJ1-1,TGTGCCAGCAGTTCACACGTGAACACTGAAGCTTTCTTT,CASSSHVNTEAFF
TRBD2,few,TRBV13,TRBJ2-1,TGTGCCAGCAGCTCCGGACTAGCGAACAATGAGCAGTTCTTC,CASSSGLANNEQFF
NA,NA,TRBV4-1,TRBJ1-2,TGCGCCAGCAGCCAAGTCAACCCATCCTATGGCTACACCTTC,CASSQVNPSYGYTF
NA,few,TRBV7-9,TRBJ2-7,TGTGCCAGCAGCACCGGACAGTCCCCCTACGAGCAGTACTTC,CASSTGQSPYEQYF
NA,NA,TRBV9,TRBJ2-1,TGTGCCAGCAGCGTTGGGGTGAGCTCCTACAATGAGCAGTTCTTC,CASSVGVSSYNEQFF
NA,NA,TRBV30,TRBJ1-1,TGTGCCTGGAGAGGACAACTGAACACTGAAGCTTTCTTT,CAWRGQLNTEAFF
NA,NA,TRBV14,TRBJ2-6,TGTGCCAGCAGCCAATACCGGGGCTCCCTCTCTGGGGCCAACGTCCTGACTTTC,CASSQYRGSLSGANVLTF
TRBD2,NA,TRBV4-1,TRBJ2-1,TGCGCCAGCAGCGGGGGGGTTCTCTCCTACAATGAGCAGTTCTTC,CASSGGVLSYNEQFF
NA,NA,TRBV27,TRBJ1-5,TGTGCCAGCAGTCCACGCAATCAGCCCCAGCATTTT,CASSPRNQPQHF
NA,NA,TRBV30,TRBJ2-3,TGTGTTGAGGAAGGGGCAGATACGCAGTATTTT,CVEEGADTQYF
NA,NA,TRBV29-1,TRBJ2-7,TGCAGCGTTGAAGCCAACAGCCGGGACTCCTACGAGCAGTACTTC,CSVEANSRDSYEQYF
NA,NA,TRBV7-9,TRBJ1-4,TGTGCCAGCAGCCCGGGGCGGGGAAAACTGTTTTTT,CASSPGRGKLFF
NA,NA,TRBV28,TRBJ2-7,TGTGCCAGCAGTTTAACGCTTCGGTATACGAGCTCCTACGAGCAGTACTTC,CASSLTLRYTSSYEQYF
NA,few,TRBV10-3,TRBJ1-1,TGTGCCATCAGTGAGTCGATCACTGAAGCTTTCTTT,CAISESITEAFF
NA,few,TRBV29-1,TRBJ2-1,TGCAGCGTTAGGGAGAGCTCCTACAATGAGCAGTTCTTC,CSVRESSYNEQFF